Listed below are T cell receptor beta chains from one sample, sequenced in a study of beta chain features in type 1 diabetes. Sequencing was performed with immunoSEQ multiplex PCR; in TCRdb, only in-frame clones are kept and a portion is missing. This table has some 230,000 clones, over 8.5% appearing once. The sequencing input was naive CD4+ T cells from blood. Receptors were obtained from a woman between 18 and 29 years old in good health. Both conserved end residues are part of each CDR3. A D gene is named only where the DNA matches it firmly. Some rows mark clone size as missing; the rest say once, few, many or name a class of expanded clone.

clone_size,v_call,d_call,j_call,cdr3_nt,cdr3_aa
few,TRBV14,TRBD2,TRBJ2-3,TGTGCCAGCAGCCAAGCCGGACTAGCGTCAGATACGCAGTATTTT,CASSQAGLASDTQYF
few,TRBV9,NA,TRBJ2-1,TGTGCCAGCAGCGTAGGCAGTTACAATGAGCAGTTCTTC,CASSVGSYNEQFF
NA,TRBV28,NA,TRBJ2-7,TGTGCCAGCCCTCTACGGACACCGAGCTCCTACGAGCAGTACTTC,CASPLRTPSSYEQYF
few,TRBV28,TRBD2,TRBJ2-1,TGTGCCAGCAGTTTGCGGGGGGCGTCTGAGCAGTTCTTC,CASSLRGASEQFF
few,TRBV30,TRBD1,TRBJ1-1,TGTGCCTGGAGAAAGGACAGGACGAGACGGCCTGAAGCTTTCTTT,CAWRKDRTRRPEAFF
NA,TRBV2,TRBD1,TRBJ2-7,TGTGCCAGCACTCTAAGGACAGGGAATAGTAAGCAGTACTTC,CASTLRTGNSKQYF
few,TRBV30,NA,TRBJ2-5,TGTGCCTGGAGTGAGCGCCGCGGAGAGACCCAGTACTTC,CAWSERRGETQYF
NA,TRBV18,NA,TRBJ2-7,TGTGCCAGCTCACCCCCTAACTCCTACGAGCAGTACTTC,CASSPPNSYEQYF
NA,TRBV5-1,NA,TRBJ2-7,TGCGCCAGCAGCTTGGGGGAGCTCGCCGAGCAGTACTTC,CASSLGELAEQYF
NA,TRBV11-2,TRBD1,TRBJ1-1,TGTGCCAGCAGCTTCAACAGGGGTACTGAAGCTTTCTTT,CASSFNRGTEAFF
few,TRBV6-5,TRBD2,TRBJ2-5,TGTGCCAGCAGTTACCAGGCTAGCGGGAGTATCGGGACCCAGTACTTC,CASSYQASGSIGTQYF
NA,TRBV2,NA,TRBJ1-1,TGTGCCACCCTTAAGGACAGGAACACTGAAGCTTTCTTT,CATLKDRNTEAFF
NA,TRBV2,TRBD2,TRBJ2-3,TGTGCCAGCAGCCTTTCCCCGCGGGAGCACGCAGATACGCAGTATTTT,CASSLSPREHADTQYF
few,TRBV29-1,TRBD1,TRBJ1-1,TGCAGCGTTGGGGACAGCCTAACTGAAGCTTTCTTT,CSVGDSLTEAFF
NA,TRBV21-1,NA,TRBJ1-4,TGTGCCAGCAGCAAAGGCGGGGGAACAAATGAAAAACTGTTTTTT,CASSKGGGTNEKLFF
few,TRBV4-1,TRBD1,TRBJ2-4,TGCGCCAGCAGCCCAAGACAGGGTGGATCCCAAAACATTCAGTACTTC,CASSPRQGGSQNIQYF
few,TRBV15,TRBD1,TRBJ1-5,TGTGCCACCAGCAAAGGCAGGGGGCCGGATCAGCCCCAGCATTTT,CATSKGRGPDQPQHF
few,TRBV15,TRBD2,TRBJ2-3,TGTGCCACCAGCCGGAGACTAGCGGGGACGTTGAAGGATACGCAGTATTTT,CATSRRLAGTLKDTQYF
NA,TRBV11-2,NA,TRBJ2-7,TGTGCCAGCAGCTTAGTCGTAGCACCTACCTACGAGCAGTACTTC,CASSLVVAPTYEQYF
few,TRBV7-7,NA,TRBJ2-5,TGTGCCAGCAGCTTCGGGAGAAACCAAGAGACCCAGTACTTC,CASSFGRNQETQYF
NA,TRBV6-6,TRBD2,TRBJ2-1,TGTGCCAGCAGTACAGCCGGGACTAGCGGCCCTAATGAGCAGTTCTTC,CASSTAGTSGPNEQFF
NA,TRBV10-1,TRBD2,TRBJ2-5,TGCGCCAGCAGTGCCGTACTAGCGGGGCAAGAGACCCAGTACTTC,CASSAVLAGQETQYF
NA,TRBV18,NA,TRBJ1-4,TGTGCCAGCTCACCAAGGGGTCACGAAAAACTGTTTTTT,CASSPRGHEKLFF
few,TRBV7-2,TRBD2,TRBJ2-1,TGTGCCAGCAGCTTGACTAGCGGGGTATACAATGAGCAGTTCTTC,CASSLTSGVYNEQFF
NA,TRBV27,NA,TRBJ1-2,TGTGCCAGCAGGAACAGCCTCGCCAACTATGGCTACACCTTC,CASRNSLANYGYTF
NA,TRBV5-4,TRBD1,TRBJ1-2,TGTGCCAGCAGCTCGACCCAGGGGGCCCGTGGCTACACCTTC,CASSSTQGARGYTF
NA,TRBV11-2,NA,TRBJ1-5,TGTGCCAGCAGCTTAGGGGGGGGGAGTCGGCCCCAGCATTTT,CASSLGGGSRPQHF
NA,TRBV4-2,TRBD2,TRBJ2-1,TGTGCCAGCAGCCAAGATCTTGGGCTAGCGGGGGGGCCTTACAATGAGCAGTTCTTC,CASSQDLGLAGGPYNEQFF
NA,TRBV30,TRBD1,TRBJ2-7,TGTGCCTGGAGCCCGACAGGGTCCTACGAGCAGTACTTC,CAWSPTGSYEQYF
few,TRBV20-1,NA,TRBJ2-5,TGCAGTGTGGCCAGGCAAGAGACCCAGTACTTC,CSVARQETQYF
NA,TRBV2,TRBD2,TRBJ2-7,TGTGCCAGCAGTGGCCGGAGGACTAGCGGGAACTCCTACGAGCAGTACTTC,CASSGRRTSGNSYEQYF
few,TRBV7-3,NA,TRBJ2-7,TGTGCCAGCAGCTTAACGGGGCAGAGCGGGCGCTACGAGCAGTACTTC,CASSLTGQSGRYEQYF